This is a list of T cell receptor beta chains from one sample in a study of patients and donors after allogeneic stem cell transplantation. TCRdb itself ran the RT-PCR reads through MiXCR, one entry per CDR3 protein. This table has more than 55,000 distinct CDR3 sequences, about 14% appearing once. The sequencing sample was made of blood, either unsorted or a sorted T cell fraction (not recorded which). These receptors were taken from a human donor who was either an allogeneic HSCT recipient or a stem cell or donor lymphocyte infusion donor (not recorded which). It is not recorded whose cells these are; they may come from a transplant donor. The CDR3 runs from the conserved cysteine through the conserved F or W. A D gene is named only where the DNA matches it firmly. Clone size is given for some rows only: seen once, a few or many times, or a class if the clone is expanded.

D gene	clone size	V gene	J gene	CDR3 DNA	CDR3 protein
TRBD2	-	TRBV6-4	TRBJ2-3	TGTGCCAGCAGTGACTCGTTCGGGGGGAGCACAGATACGCAGTATTTT	CASSDSFGGSTDTQYF
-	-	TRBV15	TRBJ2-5	TGTGCCACCAGCACAGGAAAGGCAGAAGAGACCCAGTACTTC	CATSTGKAEETQYF
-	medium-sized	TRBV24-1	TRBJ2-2	TGTGCCACCGAGGGGCGGGGGCCCACCGGGGAGCTGTTTTTT	CATEGRGPTGELFF
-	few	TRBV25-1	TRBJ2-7	TGTGCCAGCAGTGAATGGGACGCCGGATACGAGCAGTACTTC	CASSEWDAGYEQYF
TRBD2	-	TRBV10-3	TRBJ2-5	TGTGCCATCAGTCCCGCGCCTAGCGGGGACGCGGGGACCCAGTACTTC	CAISPAPSGDAGTQYF
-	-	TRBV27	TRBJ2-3	TGTGCCAGCAGTAACAGAGCGGATACGCAGTATTTT	CASSNRADTQYF
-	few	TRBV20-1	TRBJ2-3	TGCAGTGCTAGATTCCTCCGTCGGGGCACAGATACGCAGTATTTT	CSARFLRRGTDTQYF
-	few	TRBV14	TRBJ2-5	TGTGCCAGCAGCCAAGAGCTCCAAGAGACCCAGTACTTC	CASSQELQETQYF
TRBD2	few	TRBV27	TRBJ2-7	TGTGCCACCCGAAAAGGAAAGACTAGCGGGGTATCCTACGAGCAGTACTTC	CATRKGKTSGVSYEQYF
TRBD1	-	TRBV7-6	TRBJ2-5	TGTGCCAGCAGCTTAGGCGGGACAGGGATTGTAGAGACCCAGTACTTC	CASSLGGTGIVETQYF
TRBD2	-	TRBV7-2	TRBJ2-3	TGTGCCAGCAGCCGAACCCTAGCGGGAGACCGTAGAACAGATACGCAGTATTTT	CASSRTLAGDRRTDTQYF
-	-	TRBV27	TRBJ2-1	TGTGCCAGCAGTTTTGGGGTGGGGGTCTCCTACAATGAGCAGTTCTTC	CASSFGVGVSYNEQFF
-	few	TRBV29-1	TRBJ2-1	TGCAGCGTTCGCTTTGCCCGCCAGGGCCCCGTGAATGAGCAGTTCTTC	CSVRFARQGPVNEQFF
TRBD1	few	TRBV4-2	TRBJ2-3	TGTGCCAGCAGCCAACTGGGACAGGGGGGTCCAGATACGCAGTATTTT	CASSQLGQGGPDTQYF
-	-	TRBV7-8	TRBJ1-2	TGTGCCAGCAGCTCCTACCTCCAAACTAACTATGGCTACACCTTC	CASSSYLQTNYGYTF
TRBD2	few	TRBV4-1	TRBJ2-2	TGCGCCAGCAGCTTCGCGGGGGGAGAAACCGGGGAGCTGTTTTTT	CASSFAGGETGELFF
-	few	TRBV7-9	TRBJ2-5	TGTGCCAGCAGGCACTCAGATATACAAGAGACCCAGTACTTC	CASRHSDIQETQYF
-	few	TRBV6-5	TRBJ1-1	TGTGCCAGCAGCCTTGTGGTAGCCAACACTGAAGCTTTCTTT	CASSLVVANTEAFF
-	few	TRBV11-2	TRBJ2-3	TGTGCCAGCAGGCCTCCGGGTGGGGAGCAGTATTTT	CASRPPGGEQYF
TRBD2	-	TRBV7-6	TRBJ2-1	TGTGCCAGCAGCACACTAGCGGGAGGCGGCAATGAGCAGTTCTTC	CASSTLAGGGNEQFF
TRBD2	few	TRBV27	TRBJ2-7	TGTGCCAGCAGTTTAGCGGGAGAGGGCTACGAGCAGTACTTC	CASSLAGEGYEQYF
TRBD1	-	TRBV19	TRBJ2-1	TGTGCCAGTAGTATCGGTCAGGGACAGGAGTTCTTC	CASSIGQGQEFF
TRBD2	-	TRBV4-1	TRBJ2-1	TGCGCCAGCAGCCATGAGGGACTAGCGGGAACAAACAATGAGCAGTTCTTC	CASSHEGLAGTNNEQFF
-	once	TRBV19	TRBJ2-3	TGTGCCAGTAGTCCTAGGGGGTATGGAGATACGCAGTATTTT	CASSPRGYGDTQYF
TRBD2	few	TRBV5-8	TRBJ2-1	TGTGCCAGCAGCTTGGGACTAGCGGTAAGCAATGAGCAGTTCTTC	CASSLGLAVSNEQFF
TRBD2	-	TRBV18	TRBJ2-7	TGTGCCAGCTCACAAGGGTCCCTGACTAGCGGGAGACCCTCCCTTTACGAGCAGTACTTC	CASSQGSLTSGRPSLYEQYF
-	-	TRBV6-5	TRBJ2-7	TGTGCCAGCAGTTACGTTTCCTCCTTCTACGAGCAGTACTTC	CASSYVSSFYEQYF
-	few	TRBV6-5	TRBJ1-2	TGTGCCAGCAGCTGGGGGGGAGATGGCTACACCTTC	CASSWGGDGYTF
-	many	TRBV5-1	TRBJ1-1	TGCGCCAGCAGCTTGGCTGAGAAATTCACTGAAGCTTTCTTT	CASSLAEKFTEAFF
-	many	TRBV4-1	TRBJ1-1	TGCGCCAGCAGCCAAGAGAACACTGAAGCTTTCTTT	CASSQENTEAFF
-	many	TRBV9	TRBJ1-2	TGTGCCAGCAGCGTCGGGCAGGGATGGCTCTATGGCTACACCTTC	CASSVGQGWLYGYTF
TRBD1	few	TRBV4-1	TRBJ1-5	TGCGCCAGCAGCCAAGCGGACAGGGCAAGCCAGCCCCAGCATTTT	CASSQADRASQPQHF
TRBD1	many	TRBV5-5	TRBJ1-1	TGTGCCAGCAGCGTGCCCGGGACAGGTGAAGCTTTCTTT	CASSVPGTGEAFF
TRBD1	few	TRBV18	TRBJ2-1	TGTGCCAGCTCACGCGAGGGACAGGGAAATGAGCAGTTCTTC	CASSREGQGNEQFF
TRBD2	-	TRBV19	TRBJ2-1	TGTGCCAGTAGTATATATGGGCTAGCGGGAGTCAATGAGCAGTTCTTC	CASSIYGLAGVNEQFF
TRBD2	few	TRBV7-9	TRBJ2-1	TGTGCCAGCAGCCCCGCCGGACTAGCGGGTTTCTTCAATGAGCAGTTCTTC	CASSPAGLAGFFNEQFF
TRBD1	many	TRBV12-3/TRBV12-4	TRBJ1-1	TGTGCCAGCAGTTTCGCCCTGGGACAGGGTATCACTGAAGCTTTCTTT	CASSFALGQGITEAFF
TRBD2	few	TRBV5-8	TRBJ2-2	TGTGCCAGCACAACTACTTACGGGACTAACTTGAACACCGGGGAGCTGTTTTTT	CASTTTYGTNLNTGELFF
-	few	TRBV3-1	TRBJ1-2	TGTGCCAGCAGCCCCTCGGAAGTAAACTATGGCTACACCTTC	CASSPSEVNYGYTF
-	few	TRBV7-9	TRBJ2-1	TGTGCCAGCAGCCCCTTGAGGGGGAGCTCCTACAATGAGCAGTTCTTC	CASSPLRGSSYNEQFF
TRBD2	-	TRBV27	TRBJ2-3	TGTGCCAGCAGTCAGCGGGAGTTTTCCACAGATACGCAGTATTTT	CASSQREFSTDTQYF
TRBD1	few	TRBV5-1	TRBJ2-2	TGCGCCAGCAGCTGGATCGGACAGGGGACGAACACCGGGGAGCTGTTTTTT	CASSWIGQGTNTGELFF